This T cell receptor (beta chain) appears in the sequencing data of a study of T cells after yellow fever vaccination. The overall study: Preparation used SMART-Seq v4 Ultra Low Input for the low-cell-number fractions. Whole-study results and caveats: Primary-vaccination clones mostly resurfaced post-booster (about 96% CD4, roughly 90% CD8).

The CDR3 runs to 14 residues. V was clipped by 0 bases and J by 3 bases, with 8 bases between them. Per the germline V gene, CDR1 is SGHDT and CDR2 is YYEEEE. By 5'RACE template switching, TCR cDNA was produced, with a universal primer site and UMIs added in the process. TCRdb fed the 5' RACE reads into MiXCR, producing one record per CDR3 protein. The sample holds fewer than 350,000 distinct CDR3 sequences, 8% to 10% seen once. In regard to this clonotype: What it recognizes is unknown.

This sequence joins TRBV5-6 and TRBJ2-3, with D perhaps TRBD1 (6 bases). Sequencing used PBMCs, obtained on the day of the first yellow fever vaccination. The sequence was collected from a man aged 18 to 29 who received the YFV17D yellow fever vaccine. The CDR3 protein is CASSLEGETDTQYF. In nucleotides, the CDR3 is TGTGCCAGCAGCTTGGAGGGGGAGACAGATACGCAGTATTTT.